This T cell receptor (beta chain) was captured by sequencing in a study of shared clonotypes between healthy human individuals. Assay execution took place at the deep level. In the original processing: Because ImmunoSEQ provided only junction sequences with no quality scores, the filtering differed. Data came from immunoSEQ multiplex PCR; TCRdb stores just in-frame clones and leaves some out. From that table come the V and J calls and clone size; the DNA was used to work out D and trimming. Of around 1.4 million clones in the sample, roughly 98.5% were seen once. The CDR3 covers 17 residues. The V and J ends lost 4 bases and 3 bases, in that order; junction bases with no gene match: 13. Germline-derived CDR1 and CDR2 are SGHDT and YYEEEE.

This chain connects TRBV5-6 to TRBJ2-1; 7 positions match TRBD1. Sequencing was performed on naive CD4+ T cells sorted from blood. Subset of the sample: CD45RA+ positively selected. The receptor was isolated from a man aged 25-45 years in good health. In DNA, the CDR3 is TGTGCCAGCAGCGCGGTTGATGGGACAGTAAGCTACAATGAGCAGTTCTTC. The encoded protein is CASSAVDGTVSYNEQFF.